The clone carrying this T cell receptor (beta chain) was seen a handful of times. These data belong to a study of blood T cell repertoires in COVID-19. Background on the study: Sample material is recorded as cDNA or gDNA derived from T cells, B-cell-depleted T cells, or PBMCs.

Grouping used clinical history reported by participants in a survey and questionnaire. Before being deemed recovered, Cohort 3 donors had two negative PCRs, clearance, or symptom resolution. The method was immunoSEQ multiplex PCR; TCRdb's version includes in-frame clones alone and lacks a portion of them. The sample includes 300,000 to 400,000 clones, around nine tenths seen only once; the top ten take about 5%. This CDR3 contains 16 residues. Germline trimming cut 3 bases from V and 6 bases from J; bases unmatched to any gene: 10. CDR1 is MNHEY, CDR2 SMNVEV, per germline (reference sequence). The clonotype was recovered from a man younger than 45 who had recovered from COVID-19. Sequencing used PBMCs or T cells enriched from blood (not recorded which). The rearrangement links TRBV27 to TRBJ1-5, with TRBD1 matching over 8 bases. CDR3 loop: CASSFFGDRRSQPQHF. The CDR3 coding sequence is TGTGCCAGCAGTTTTTTCGGGGACAGGAGGAGTCAGCCCCAGCATTTT.